Included here is one T cell receptor (beta chain) sequence, with context. Antigen: not known. This entry comes from a study of cytomegalovirus exposure and HLA in healthy donors. Study information: HLA-typed donors contributed around 82 million unique TCRs, which were held in an early data release. Study results and limitations: Later analysis demonstrated an association between a missense DCLRE1C variant and TCR beta V- and J-gene trimming.

PCR involved 60 Vbeta and 13 Jbeta primers. Only in-frame clones appear in the TCRdb table, and some are missing; sequencing was by immunoSEQ multiplex PCR. The sample holds approximately 130,000 clones, around 75% seen once. Trimming took 5 bases from V and 3 from J; bases not matched to a gene: 15. Germline V gene lookup returns CDR1 MDHEN and CDR2 SYDVKM. The CDR3 loop spans 20 amino acids. What was sequenced was PBMCs. The source is a man aged 30 to 39 in good health and CMV-seronegative. The chain combines TRBV28 with TRBJ2-2, with 13 bases that match TRBD2. The CDR3 here is CASSPAHGLAGALYTGELFF. In DNA form, the CDR3 reads TGTGCCAGCAGTCCCGCGCACGGACTAGCGGGAGCCCTTTACACCGGGGAGCTGTTTTTT.